Presented here are 18 T cell receptor beta chains from one specimen sequenced in a study of cytomegalovirus exposure and HLA in healthy donors. Primers included in the PCR were 60 Vbeta and 13 Jbeta primers. TCRdb's copy holds only in-frame clones and misses some; the assay was immunoSEQ multiplex PCR. The repertoire has approximately 100,000 clones, around 84% of them found once; the top ten carry less than 1.5%. The specimen was PBMCs. The receptors were gathered from a young woman in good health and CMV-seronegative.

The chain couples TRBV5-5 to TRBJ2-7; 14 bases map to TRBD2. CDR3 size: 18 residues. Unmatched junction bases numbered 12, after V lost 0 bases and J lost 7 bases. Per germline, CDR1 SGHKS and CDR2 YYEKEE (reference sequence). For the CDR3, the DNA is TGTGCCAGCAGCTTGGACGCCCCGACTAGCGGGAGGGCCGGGGAGCAGTACTTC. Encoded protein: CASSLDAPTSGRAGEQYF.

This sequence joins TRBV29-1 and TRBJ2-5, with TRBD1 matching 12 bases. CDR1 is SQVTM, CDR2 ANQGSEA, per germline. This CDR3 has 13 amino acids. The trim removed 5 bases at V and 5 bases at J, leaving 3 bases unmatched. The chain's CDR3 is CSVPGQGAETQYF. DNA for the CDR3: TGCAGCGTTCCGGGACAGGGGGCGGAGACCCAGTACTTC.

The chain combines TRBV2 with TRBJ2-7; 7 bases are shared with TRBD2. Trimming at V came to 7 bases and at J to 2 bases, leaving 11 bases not matched to a gene. The germline CDR1 and CDR2 sequences are SNHLY and FYNNEI. The CDR3 covers 15 residues. The CDR3 nucleotides read TGTGCCAGCACCCAAAGCGGGACCTGGACCTACGAGCAGTACTTC. It yields the protein CASTQSGTWTYEQYF.

Comment on this clone: Other DNA sequences in this specimen translate into the identical CDR3. The V gene is TRBV15, the J gene TRBJ2-7; possibly TRBD2 for D (7 bases). In germline, CDR1 is LNHNV, CDR2 YYDKDF (reference sequence). The CDR3 is 14 amino acids. Trimming took 4 bases from V and 6 from J, leaving 16 bases between them. CDR3 DNA sequence: TGTGCCACCAGCATAGGGGGGGAGCGAGGCGAGCAGTACTTC. It encodes CATSIGGERGEQYF.

The chain links TRBV28 to TRBJ2-7, with D possibly matching TRBD1 (6 bases). V lost 7 bases and J lost 0, with 13 bases in between. Germline CDR1 reads MDHEN; CDR2 reads SYDVKM. The CDR3 is 14 residues long. The CDR3 region has the DNA TGTGCCAGCACCCCGACAGGCAGCTCCTACGAGCAGTACTTC. Protein sequence: CASTPTGSSYEQYF.

The genes are TRBV4-3 and TRBJ2-3; TRBD1 matches 9 bases. This CDR3 contains 15 residues. The junction had 6 bases not matched to a gene; V was cut back by 1 base and J by 7 bases. In germline, CDR1 is LGHNA, CDR2 YSLEER. The CDR3 coding sequence is TGCGCCAGCAGCCAAGGGACAGGGGACGTGAATACGCAGTATTTT. Translating gives CASSQGTGDVNTQYF.

The CDR3 region has the DNA TGTGCCAGCAGCTTTCAGACAACCTATAATTCACCCCTCCACTTT. It encodes CASSFQTTYNSPLHF. The chain carries TRBV7-8 and TRBJ1-6, with no clear D. V lost 3 bases and J lost 2, with 8 bases in between. The CDR3 runs 15 residues. Germline V gene data show CDR1 as SGHVS and CDR2 as FQNEAQ.

This clone was detected once. The V gene is TRBV29-1, the J gene TRBJ1-2, with D unclear. Trimming cost V 3 bases and J 8 bases, with 10 bases left between them. Germline V CDR1 and CDR2: SQVTM, ANQGSEA. The CDR3 runs 11 residues. The chain's CDR3 is CSVDGGDGYTF. CDR3 coding DNA: TGCAGCGTTGACGGAGGCGACGGCTACACCTTC.

The rearrangement joins TRBV28 to TRBJ2-5; D is undetermined. The tail of the sequence fits TRBJ2-7 better, so the J call may be wrong. Germline V gene data show CDR1 as MDHEN and CDR2 as SYDVKM. This CDR3 is 13 amino acids long. The CDR3 DNA reads as TGTGCCAGCAGTTTATCGGGTTACTACGAGCAGTACTTC. This translates into CASSLSGYYEQYF.

This sequence joins TRBV4-3 and TRBJ2-7, with a weak D call TRBD2 (5 bases). Germline CDR1 is LGHNA and CDR2 is YSLEER. CDR3 length: 18 amino acids. The germline V and J ends were trimmed by 0 bases and 2 bases, with 20 bases remaining between them. CDR3 sequence: CASSQDRSVASEPYEQYF. In DNA, the CDR3 is TGCGCCAGCAGCCAAGATAGATCCGTAGCGTCAGAACCCTACGAGCAGTACTTC.

This chain uses TRBV7-6 with TRBJ2-3; 10 nucleotides align to TRBD2. The CDR3 is made up of 17 amino acids. J was trimmed by 1 base and V by 1 base; bases with no gene match: 5. From germline, CDR1 is SGHVS and CDR2 FNYEAQ. For the CDR3, the DNA is TGTGCCAGCAGCTTAGAGGTTCTAGCGGGGGGCACAGATACGCAGTATTTT. As protein: CASSLEVLAGGTDTQYF.

The chain employs TRBV5-4 and TRBJ2-2, with 7 bases matching TRBD1. The V gene end was trimmed by 6 bases and the J gene end by 3 bases; junction bases not matched to a gene: 11. Germline V gene data show CDR1 as SGHNT and CDR2 as YYREEE (reference sequence). This CDR3 spans 16 amino acids. Here the CDR3 DNA reads TGTGCCAGCACGACGCAACAGGGGCTGGACACCGGGGAGCTGTTTTTT. Translated: CASTTQQGLDTGELFF.

The rearrangement joins TRBV14 to TRBJ2-4; TRBD1 aligns across 7 bases. The CDR3 length is 14 residues. Trimming removed 5 bases from V and 10 bases from J; junction bases left unmatched: 11. Germline CDR1 reads SGHDN; CDR2 reads FVKESK. CDR3 DNA sequence: TGTGCCAGCAGCGAAAGACAGGGTATACGGATTCAGTACTTC. Protein product: CASSERQGIRIQYF.

This chain uses TRBV6-5 with TRBJ1-2; a possible D gene is TRBD1 (5 bases). This CDR3 spans 14 amino acids. Looked up from germline, CDR1 is MNHEY and CDR2 is SVGAGI. The V gene lost 3 bases and the J gene lost 2 bases, with 10 bases spanning the gap. The CDR3 region has the DNA TGTGCCAGCAGTTATCTATCAGGGAACTATGGCTACACCTTC. It translates to CASSYLSGNYGYTF.

The chain couples TRBV7-9 to TRBJ2-2; tentatively, D is TRBD2 (6 bases). The CDR3 spans 15 residues. V gave up 4 bases and J gave up 1 base, with 10 bases separating them. Germline loops: CDR1 SEHNR, CDR2 FQNEAQ (reference sequence). CDR3 residues: CASSSVAENTGELFF. CDR3 DNA sequence: TGTGCCAGCAGCTCTGTAGCGGAGAACACCGGGGAGCTGTTTTTT.

J is TRBJ1-1 and V is TRBV9, with D uncertain. Looked up from germline, CDR1 is SGDLS and CDR2 is YYNGEE. V dropped 0 bases and J dropped 5 bases, with 8 bases sitting between them. The CDR3 covers 13 residues. CDR3 region: CASSVVSETEAFF. The CDR3 DNA is TGTGCCAGCAGCGTAGTTAGCGAGACTGAAGCTTTCTTT.

J is TRBJ2-6 and V is TRBV2; no firm D call. Deletions cut 4 bases from V and 2 bases from J, with 6 bases between. Germline CDR1 and CDR2: SNHLY and FYNNEI. The CDR3 is 14 residues long. In DNA form, the CDR3 reads TGTGCCAGCAGTGTAGAACCTGGGGCCAACGTCCTGACTTTC. This codes for CASSVEPGANVLTF.

V gene TRBV19 combines with J gene TRBJ1-5; D call uncertain. Trimming left V 4 bases short and J 0 bases short, with 10 bases between. Germline loops: CDR1 LNHDA, CDR2 SQIVND (reference sequence). The CDR3 runs to 15 residues. As DNA, the CDR3 is TGTGCCAGTAGTAAAAGCTTGTATAGCAATCAGCCCCAGCATTTT. This gives the protein CASSKSLYSNQPQHF.